This T cell receptor (beta chain) is from a study of CDR3 diversity in severe acne. Germline V CDR1 and CDR2: KGHDR, SFDVKD. This CDR3 is built from 12 residues. Each CDR3 protein gets one entry after TCRdb re-called the PCR reads with MiXCR. The table lists about 93,000 distinct CDR3 sequences, 45% to 50% of them singletons. A note on this clonotype: One junction end does not reproduce the germline sequence, and a read error may be involved.

The chain is built from TRBV24-1 and TRBJ1-1; D unclear. This TCR was recovered from a male donor in good health, serving as a control. Sequences were obtained from blood. As DNA, the CDR3 is TGTGCCAGCAGTATATTGAACACTGAAGCTCTCTTT. Translated, it gives CASSILNTEALF.